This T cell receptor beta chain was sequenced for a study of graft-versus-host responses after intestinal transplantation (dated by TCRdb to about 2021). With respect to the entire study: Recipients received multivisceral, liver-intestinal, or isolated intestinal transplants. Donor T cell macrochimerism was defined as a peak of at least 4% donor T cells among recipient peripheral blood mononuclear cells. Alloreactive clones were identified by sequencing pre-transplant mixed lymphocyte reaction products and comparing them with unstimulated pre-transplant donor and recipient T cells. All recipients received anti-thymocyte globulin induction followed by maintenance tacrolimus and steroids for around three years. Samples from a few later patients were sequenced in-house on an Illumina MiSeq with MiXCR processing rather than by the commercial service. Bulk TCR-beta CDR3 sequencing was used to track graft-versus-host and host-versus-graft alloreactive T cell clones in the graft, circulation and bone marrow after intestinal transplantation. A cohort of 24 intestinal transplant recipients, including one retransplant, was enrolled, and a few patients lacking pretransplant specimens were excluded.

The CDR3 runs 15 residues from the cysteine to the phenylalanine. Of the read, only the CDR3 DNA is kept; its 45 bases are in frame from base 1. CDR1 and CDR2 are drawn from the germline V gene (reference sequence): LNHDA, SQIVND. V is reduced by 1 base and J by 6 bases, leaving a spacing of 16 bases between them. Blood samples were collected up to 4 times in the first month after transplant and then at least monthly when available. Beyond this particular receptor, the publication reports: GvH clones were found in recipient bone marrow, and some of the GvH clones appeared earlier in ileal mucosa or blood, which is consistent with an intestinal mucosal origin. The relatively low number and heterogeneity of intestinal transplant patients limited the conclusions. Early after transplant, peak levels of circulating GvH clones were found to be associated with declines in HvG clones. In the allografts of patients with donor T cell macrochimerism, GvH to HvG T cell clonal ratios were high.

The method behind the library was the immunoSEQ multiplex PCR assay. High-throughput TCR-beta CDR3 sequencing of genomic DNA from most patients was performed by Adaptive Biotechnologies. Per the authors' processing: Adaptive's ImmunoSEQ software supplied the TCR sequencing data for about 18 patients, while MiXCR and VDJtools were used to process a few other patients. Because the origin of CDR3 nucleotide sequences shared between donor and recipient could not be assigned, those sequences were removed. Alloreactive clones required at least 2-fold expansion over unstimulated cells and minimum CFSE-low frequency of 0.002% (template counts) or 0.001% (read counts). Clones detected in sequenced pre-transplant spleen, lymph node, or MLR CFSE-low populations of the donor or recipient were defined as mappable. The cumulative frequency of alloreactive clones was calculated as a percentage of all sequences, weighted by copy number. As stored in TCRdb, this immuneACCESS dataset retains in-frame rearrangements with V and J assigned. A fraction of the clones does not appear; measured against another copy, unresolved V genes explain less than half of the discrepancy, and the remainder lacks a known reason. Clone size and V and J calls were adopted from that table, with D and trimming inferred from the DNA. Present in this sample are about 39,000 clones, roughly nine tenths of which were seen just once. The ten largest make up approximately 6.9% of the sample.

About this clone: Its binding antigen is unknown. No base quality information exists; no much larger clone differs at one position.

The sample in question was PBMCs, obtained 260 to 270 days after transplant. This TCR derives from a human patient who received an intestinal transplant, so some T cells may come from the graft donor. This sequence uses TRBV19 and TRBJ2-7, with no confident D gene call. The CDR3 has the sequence CASSIATTAGGEQYF. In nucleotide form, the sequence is TGTGCCAGTAGTATAGCGACCACTGCAGGTGGCGAGCAGTACTTC.